The entry below describes one T cell receptor (beta chain). No cognate antigen has been identified for it. No much larger clone exists at a distance of one base, and base qualities are not known. V lost 6 bases and J lost 7 bases; the stretch between them is 22 bases long. The CDR3 has 17 amino acids, counting the end cysteine and phenylalanine. Of the read, only the CDR3 DNA is kept; its 51 bases are in frame from base 1. Per the germline V gene (reference sequence), PRHDT is the CDR1 and FYEKMQ is the CDR2. The sample belongs to a study of CD8 T cells in Susac syndrome (dated by TCRdb to about 2019). A note on the overall study: The study used repertoire sequencing to test whether antigen drove CD8+ T cell activation and differentiation in Susac syndrome. CD8+ T cell repertoire clonality was compared between 12 healthy donors, roughly 14 Susac syndrome patients and approximately 16 multiple sclerosis patients.

Peripheral blood CD8+ and CD4+ T cells from healthy donors, Susac syndrome patients and multiple sclerosis patients were profiled by high-throughput TCR beta sequencing. The multiple sclerosis controls were treatment-naive patients whose relapsing-remitting disease, either stable or active, fulfilled the revised McDonald criteria. Bulk CD8+ and CD4+ T cells were purified magnetically by negative isolation, whereas CD8+ TEMRA cells were enriched by FACS. Blood was collected in EDTA tubes and processed within 24 hours, with PBMCs isolated through density gradient centrifugation. PBMCs destined for TCR sequencing were cryopreserved in liquid nitrogen and later thawed in a 37 °C water bath. Purity of sorted or isolated CD4+, CD8+ and CD8+ TEMRA cells was at least 90%. RNA was extracted using the RNeasy kit, and about 0.5 to 1 ug of the RNA was reverse transcribed with random hexamers. The immunoSEQ multiplex PCR assay, which covers 54 Vbeta and 13 Jbeta segments, was used to amplify TCR beta CDR3 regions. To correct PCR amplification bias, a synthetic template baseline was used for both primer optimization and computational correction. The source study handled its data this way. Only productive sequences were kept, with reads annotated to V, D and J genes according to IMGT and analyzed in immunoSEQ Analyzer. Clonality was computed as one minus Shannon entropy normalized by log2 of the number of productive unique sequences. For each patient and control, public and private clones were evaluated among the 100 most prevalent clones. Clones were defined as Susac-specific if absent from the healthy and MS cohorts, from approximately 1,100 published viral clones and from other ImmuneACCESS disease sequences. TCRdb ran its own pipeline on the public reads, namely fastp trimming at Q25 and MiXCR clone calling, and kept in-frame beta chains. Merged by CDR3 protein, the rows form single entries marked with the most common genes and DNA. The V and J calls here are based on TCRdb, not the publication. The sample has 250,000 to 300,000 distinct CDR3 sequences on record, approximately 91% of them singletons. The ten biggest clones cover approximately 0.18% of the sample.

Study-wide findings and limitations: The number of individuals in the TCR sequencing and HLA analysis was recognized as being relatively small.

In this chain, TRBV13 is recombined with TRBJ1-6, with no reliable assignment of the D segment. Sequences were obtained from CD8+ T cells from PBMCs. The sequence was collected from a human donor with multiple sclerosis. CDR3 region: CASRLSQFKESNSPLHF. The DNA is as follows: TGTGCCAGCAGGCTATCCCAGTTTAAGGAGTCCAATTCACCCCTCCACTTT.